The present entry profiles one T cell receptor (beta chain) with its context. Here immunoSEQ multiplex PCR was the method, and the copy in TCRdb shows in-frame clones only, minus some. The repertoire has about 120,000 clones, less than 95% of them found once; the top ten carry 5% to 6.5%. The data stem from a study of T cell responses to AZD1222 COVID-19 vaccine. Trimming took 5 bases from V and 8 from J, leaving 19 bases between them. The CDR3 is made up of 15 amino acids. Per the germline V gene, CDR1 is GTSNPN and CDR2 is SVGIG (reference sequence). The sequence derives from an adult in good health. The specimen was peripheral blood, collected on day 0 of AZD1222 vaccination. The rearrangement links TRBV30 to TRBJ1-6; D is unresolved. CDR3 in amino acids: CAWGLNGKSDSPLHF. DNA for the CDR3: TGTGCCTGGGGGCTTAACGGAAAGTCGGATTCACCCCTCCACTTT.